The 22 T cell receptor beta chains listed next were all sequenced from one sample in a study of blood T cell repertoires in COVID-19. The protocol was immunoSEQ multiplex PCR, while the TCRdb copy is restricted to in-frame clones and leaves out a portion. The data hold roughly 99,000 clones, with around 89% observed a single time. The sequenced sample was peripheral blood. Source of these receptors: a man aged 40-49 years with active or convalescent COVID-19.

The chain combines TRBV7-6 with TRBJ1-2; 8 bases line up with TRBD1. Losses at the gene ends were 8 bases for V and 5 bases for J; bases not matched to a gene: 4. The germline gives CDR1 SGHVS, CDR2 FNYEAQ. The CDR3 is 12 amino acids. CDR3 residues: CASSTGGYGYTF. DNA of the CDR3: TGTGCCAGCTCCACAGGGGGGTATGGCTACACCTTC.

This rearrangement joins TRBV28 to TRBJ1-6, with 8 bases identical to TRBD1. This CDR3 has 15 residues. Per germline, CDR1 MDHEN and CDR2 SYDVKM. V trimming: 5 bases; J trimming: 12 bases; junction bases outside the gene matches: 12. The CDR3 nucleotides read TGTGCCAGCAGTCCCCGGCAGGGGGCCACCCGACCCCTCCACTTT. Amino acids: CASSPRQGATRPLHF.

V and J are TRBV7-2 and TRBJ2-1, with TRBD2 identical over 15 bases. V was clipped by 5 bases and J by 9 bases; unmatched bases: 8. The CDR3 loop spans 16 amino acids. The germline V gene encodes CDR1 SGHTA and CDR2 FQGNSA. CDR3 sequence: CASSSGGLAGGGEQFF. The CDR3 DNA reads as TGTGCCAGCAGCAGCGGGGGACTAGCGGGAGGCGGTGAGCAGTTCTTC.

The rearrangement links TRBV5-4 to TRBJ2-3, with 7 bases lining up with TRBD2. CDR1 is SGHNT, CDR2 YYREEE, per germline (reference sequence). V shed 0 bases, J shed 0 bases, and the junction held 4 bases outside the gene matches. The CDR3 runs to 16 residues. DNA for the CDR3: TGTGCCAGCAGCTTGGGCGAGGGAGGGAGCACAGATACGCAGTATTTT. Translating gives CASSLGEGGSTDTQYF.

The CDR3 DNA sequence: TGTGCCAGCAGTTCCGGGGTTTCACCCCTCCACTTT. It yields the protein CASSSGVSPLHF. The gene calls are TRBV28 and TRBJ1-6; no reliable D call. Germline CDR1 MDHEN, CDR2 SYDVKM. The CDR3 runs to 12 residues. V gave up 4 bases and J gave up 9 bases, with 7 bases separating them. The variable domain in full, completed from reference TRBV28 and TRBJ1-6, reads DVKVTQSSRYLVKRTGEKVFLECVQDMDHENMFWYRQDPGLGLRLIYFSYDVKMKEKGDIPEGYSVSREKKERFSLILESASTNQTSMYLCASSSGVSPLHFGNGTRLTVT.

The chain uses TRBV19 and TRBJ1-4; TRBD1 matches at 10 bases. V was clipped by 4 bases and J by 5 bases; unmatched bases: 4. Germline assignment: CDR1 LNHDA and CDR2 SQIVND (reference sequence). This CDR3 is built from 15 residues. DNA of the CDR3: TGTGCCAGTAGTAACCCGGGACAGGGGAATGAAAAACTGTTTTTT. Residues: CASSNPGQGNEKLFF.

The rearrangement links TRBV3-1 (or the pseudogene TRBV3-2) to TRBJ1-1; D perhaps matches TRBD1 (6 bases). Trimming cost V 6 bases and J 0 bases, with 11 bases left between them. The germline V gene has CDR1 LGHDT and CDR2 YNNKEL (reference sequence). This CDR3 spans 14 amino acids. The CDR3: CASSYRVMNTEAFF. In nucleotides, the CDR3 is TGTGCCAGCAGTTACAGGGTTATGAACACTGAAGCTTTCTTT.

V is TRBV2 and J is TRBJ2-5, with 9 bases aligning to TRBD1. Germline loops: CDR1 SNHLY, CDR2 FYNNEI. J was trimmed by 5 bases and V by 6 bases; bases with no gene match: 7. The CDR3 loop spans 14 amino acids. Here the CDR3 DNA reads TGTGCCAGCAGGGCCGGGACAGGGATGGAGACCCAGTACTTC. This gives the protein CASRAGTGMETQYF.

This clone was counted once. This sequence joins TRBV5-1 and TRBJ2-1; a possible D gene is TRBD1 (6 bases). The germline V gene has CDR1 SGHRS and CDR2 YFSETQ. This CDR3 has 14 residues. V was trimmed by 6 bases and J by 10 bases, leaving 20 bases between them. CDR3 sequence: CASTTGQRQPEQFF. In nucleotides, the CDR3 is TGCGCCAGCACAACAGGGCAGCGGCAGCCCGAGCAGTTCTTC.

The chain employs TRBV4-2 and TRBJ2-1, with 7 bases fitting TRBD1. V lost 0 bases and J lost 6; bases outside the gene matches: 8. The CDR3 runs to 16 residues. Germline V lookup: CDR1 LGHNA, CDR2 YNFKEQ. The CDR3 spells CASSQERSGQSNEQFF. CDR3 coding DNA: TGTGCCAGCAGCCAAGAAAGGTCGGGACAGAGCAATGAGCAGTTCTTC.

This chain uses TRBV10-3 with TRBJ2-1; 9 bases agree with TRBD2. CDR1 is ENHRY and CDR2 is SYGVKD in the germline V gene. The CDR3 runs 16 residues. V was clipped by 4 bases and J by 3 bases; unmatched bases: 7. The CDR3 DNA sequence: TGTGCCATCAGTGGGCCTAGCGGGGAACTCTACAATGAGCAGTTCTTC. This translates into CAISGPSGELYNEQFF.

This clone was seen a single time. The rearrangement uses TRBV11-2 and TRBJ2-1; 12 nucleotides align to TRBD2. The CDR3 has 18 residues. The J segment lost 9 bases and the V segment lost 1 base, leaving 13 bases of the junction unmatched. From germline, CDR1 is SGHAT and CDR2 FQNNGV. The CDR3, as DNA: TGTGCCAGCAGCTTAGTTGGGGTTCTAGCGGGAGGGCAGGGTGAGCAGTTCTTC. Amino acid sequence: CASSLVGVLAGGQGEQFF. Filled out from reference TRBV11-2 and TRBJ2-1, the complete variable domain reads EAGVAQSPRYKIIEKRQSVAFWCNPISGHATLYWYQQILGQGPKLLIQFQNNGVVDDSQLPKDRFSAERLKGVDSTLKIQPAKLEDSAVYLCASSLVGVLAGGQGEQFFGPGTRLTVL.

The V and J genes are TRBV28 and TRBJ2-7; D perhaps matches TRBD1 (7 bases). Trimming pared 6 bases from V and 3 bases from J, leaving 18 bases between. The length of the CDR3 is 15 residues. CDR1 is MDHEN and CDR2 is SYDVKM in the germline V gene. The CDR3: CASSLGTAGLYEQYF. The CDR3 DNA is TGTGCCAGCAGCCTGGGGACAGCGGGCCTCTACGAGCAGTACTTC.

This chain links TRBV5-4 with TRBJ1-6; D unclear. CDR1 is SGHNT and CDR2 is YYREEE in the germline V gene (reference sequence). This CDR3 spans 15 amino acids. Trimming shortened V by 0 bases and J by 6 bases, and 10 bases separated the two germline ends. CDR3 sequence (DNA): TGTGCCAGCAGCTTGGAGAGAAGTATTAATTCACCCCTCCACTTT. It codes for CASSLERSINSPLHF. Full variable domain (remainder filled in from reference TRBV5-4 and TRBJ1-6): ETGVTQSPTHLIKTRGQQVTLRCSSQSGHNTVSWYQQALGQGPQFIFQYYREEENGRGNFPPRFSGLQFPNYSSELNVNALELDDSALYLCASSLERSINSPLHFGNGTRLTVT.

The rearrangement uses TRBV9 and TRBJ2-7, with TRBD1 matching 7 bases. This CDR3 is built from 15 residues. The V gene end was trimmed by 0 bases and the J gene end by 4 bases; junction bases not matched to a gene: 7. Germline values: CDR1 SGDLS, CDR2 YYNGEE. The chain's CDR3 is CASSVEGTGVYEQYF. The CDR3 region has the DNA TGTGCCAGCAGCGTAGAGGGAACAGGGGTGTACGAGCAGTACTTC.

CDR3: CASTGKYEQYF. DNA for the CDR3: TGTGCCAGTACAGGGAAATACGAGCAGTACTTC. The gene calls are TRBV7-9 and TRBJ2-7; D might be TRBD1 (6 bases). The germline CDR1 and CDR2 sequences are SEHNR and FQNEAQ (reference sequence). This CDR3 is 11 amino acids long. V was cut by 9 bases and J by 4 bases, with 10 bases left in between.

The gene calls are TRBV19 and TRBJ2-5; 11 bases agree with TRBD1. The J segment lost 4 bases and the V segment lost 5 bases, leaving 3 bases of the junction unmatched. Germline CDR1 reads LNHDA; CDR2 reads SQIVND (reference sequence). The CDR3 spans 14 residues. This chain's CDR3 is CASSVGTGGETQYF. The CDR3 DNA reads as TGTGCCAGTAGTGTCGGGACAGGGGGAGAGACCCAGTACTTC.

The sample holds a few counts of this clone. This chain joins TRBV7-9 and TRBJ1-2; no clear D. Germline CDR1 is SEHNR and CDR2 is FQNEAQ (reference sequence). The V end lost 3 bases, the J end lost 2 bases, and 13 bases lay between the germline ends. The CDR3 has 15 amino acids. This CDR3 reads CASSFGGTLNYGYTF. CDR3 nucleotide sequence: TGTGCCAGCAGCTTCGGAGGTACCCTAAACTATGGCTACACCTTC.

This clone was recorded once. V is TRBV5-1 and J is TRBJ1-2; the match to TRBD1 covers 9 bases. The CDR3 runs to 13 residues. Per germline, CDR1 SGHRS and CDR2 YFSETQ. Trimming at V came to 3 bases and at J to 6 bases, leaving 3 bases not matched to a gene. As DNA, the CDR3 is TGCGCCAGCAGCTCGACAGGGGGACATGGCTACACCTTC. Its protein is CASSSTGGHGYTF.

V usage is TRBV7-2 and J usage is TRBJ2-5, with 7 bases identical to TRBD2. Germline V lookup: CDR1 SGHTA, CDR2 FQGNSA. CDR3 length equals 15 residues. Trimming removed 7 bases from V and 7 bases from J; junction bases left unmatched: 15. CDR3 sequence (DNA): TGTGCCAGCAAAACCACCCGGGGGTCGGGGGGGACCCAGTACTTC. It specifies CASKTTRGSGGTQYF.

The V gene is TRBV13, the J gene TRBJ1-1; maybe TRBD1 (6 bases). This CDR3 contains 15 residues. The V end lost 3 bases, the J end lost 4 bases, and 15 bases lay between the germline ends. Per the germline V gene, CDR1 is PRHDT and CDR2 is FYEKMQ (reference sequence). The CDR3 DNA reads TGTGCCAGCAGCTTTCTGGGGGCGGGGGTCACTGAAGCTTTCTTT. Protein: CASSFLGAGVTEAFF. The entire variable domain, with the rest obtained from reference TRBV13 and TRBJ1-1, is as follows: AAGVIQSPRHLIKEKRETATLKCYPIPRHDTVYWYQQGPGQDPQFLISFYEKMQSDKGSIPDRFSAQQFSDYHSELNMSSLELGDSALYFCASSFLGAGVTEAFFGQGTRLTVV.

CDR3 in DNA: TGTGCCAGCAGCTTAGGGGGGCCCTCGGGTCAGCCCCAGCATTTT. As protein: CASSLGGPSGQPQHF. This chain joins TRBV7-9 and TRBJ1-5, with D possibly being TRBD1 (6 bases). The V gene lost 1 base and the J gene lost 6 bases, with 13 bases spanning the gap. Germline CDR1 and CDR2: SEHNR and FQNEAQ (reference sequence). The CDR3 has 15 residues.